A selection of T cell receptor beta chains follows, all from one sample in a study of response to subunit inactivated influenza vaccine. A single record per CDR3 protein comes from TCRdb applying MiXCR to the RT-PCR reads. The sample lists 500,000 to 700,000 distinct CDR3 sequences; roughly 25% were seen once. The same sample was also studied in work on T cells expressing NK-cell markers.

The sequences come from CD4+ T cells sorted from PBMCs, collected roughly 12 days after vaccination. All receptors come from a man in his fifties or sixties who received an inactivated influenza vaccine. CDR3s include the opening cysteine and the closing phenylalanine or tryptophan. D genes are given only for firm matches. Clone size is given for some rows only: seen once, a few or many times, or a class if the clone is expanded.

TRBD1 | TRBJ2-4 | TRBV15 | . | TGTGCCACCAGCAGAGACCTTCTGGGACAGGGGGACATTCAGTACTTC | CATSRDLLGQGDIQYF
. | TRBJ2-7 | TRBV2 | . | TGTGCCAGCAGCGATATGACAGGGAGGGTCGAGCAGTACTTC | CASSDMTGRVEQYF
. | TRBJ1-5 | TRBV12-3/TRBV12-4 | few | TGTGCCAGCAGTTTCACACAGGGCAATCAGCCCCAGCATTTT | CASSFTQGNQPQHF
. | TRBJ1-1 | TRBV28 | few | TGTGCCAGCAGTTTACTGGTCAGGAACACTGAAGCTTTCTTT | CASSLLVRNTEAFF
TRBD2 | TRBJ2-1 | TRBV5-1 | . | TGCGCCAGCAGCTTGGCCGTGCGGGGGGGAGGTAATGAGCAGTTCTTC | CASSLAVRGGGNEQFF
. | TRBJ1-2 | TRBV2 | . | TGTGCCAGCAGTGGGGGGACTAACTATGGCTACACCTTC | CASSGGTNYGYTF
TRBD2 | TRBJ2-5 | TRBV20-1 | few | TGCAGTGCCACTAGTTGGACTAGCGGAGAAGAGACCCAGTACTTC | CSATSWTSGEETQYF
. | TRBJ2-5 | TRBV5-1 | few | TGCGCCAGCAGCTTGAGGCCAGAGACGCAAGAGACCCAGTACTTC | CASSLRPETQETQYF
TRBD1 | TRBJ2-1 | TRBV11-2 | . | TGTGCCAGCAGCTTAATGGACAGGGTCTATGGCAATGAGCAGTTCTTC | CASSLMDRVYGNEQFF
. | TRBJ1-3 | TRBV6-1 | . | TGTGCCAGCAGTGCTAGGGGGAATGGAAACACCATATATTTT | CASSARGNGNTIYF
TRBD1 | TRBJ2-1 | TRBV12-3/TRBV12-4 | few | TGTGCCACCGGGAAGGGGACAGGCGCCATAAGGGAGCAGTTCTTC | CATGKGTGAIREQFF
. | TRBJ2-2 | TRBV4-3 | few | TGCGCCAGCAGCCAAGATCAGGGACCAGGGCTTAACACCGGGGAGCTGTTTTTT | CASSQDQGPGLNTGELFF
TRBD2 | TRBJ2-3 | TRBV4-3 | once | TGCGCCAGCAGCCAGACAGCGGGGGGGAGCACAGATACGCAGTATTTT | CASSQTAGGSTDTQYF
TRBD1 | TRBJ1-2 | TRBV5-5 | few | TGTGCCAGCAGCTTGACAGGGGCCCATGGCTACACCTTC | CASSLTGAHGYTF
. | TRBJ1-2 | TRBV18 | few | TGTGCCAGCTCACCACCTTTGGGGAATGGCTACACCTTC | CASSPPLGNGYTF
. | TRBJ1-2 | TRBV24-1 | . | TGTGCCACCAGTGACCGAACTTGGGCCCGTGGACAGCACTATGGCTACACCTTC | CATSDRTWARGQHYGYTF
. | TRBJ2-1 | TRBV4-1 | . | TGCGCCAGCAGCCCTGCCCCCGGGGACAATGAGCAGTTCTTC | CASSPAPGDNEQFF
. | TRBJ1-2 | TRBV7-9 | many | TGTGCCAGCAGCTTCCTTTCTACAAACTATGGCTACACCTTC | CASSFLSTNYGYTF
TRBD2 | TRBJ2-7 | TRBV27 | few | TGTGCCAGCAGCTTCCGGACTAGCGGGGGGCAATACGAGCAGTACTTC | CASSFRTSGGQYEQYF
TRBD2 | TRBJ2-7 | TRBV29-1 | many | TGCAGCGTTGATCGCTATGGGACTAGAGACGAGCAGTACTTC | CSVDRYGTRDEQYF
. | TRBJ2-1 | TRBV20-1 | . | TGCAGTGCTATGCGTAACCTCTACAATGAGCAGTTCTTC | CSAMRNLYNEQFF
TRBD1 | TRBJ2-7 | TRBV11-2 | . | TGTGCCAGCAGCTTAGATTGGGACAGACTCTCCTACGAGCAGTACTTC | CASSLDWDRLSYEQYF
TRBD1 | TRBJ2-2 | TRBV7-8 | many | TGTGCCAGCAGCCCCCAGGGGGCCGGGGAGCTGTTTTTT | CASSPQGAGELFF
TRBD2 | TRBJ2-2 | TRBV4-1 | . | TGCGCCAGCAGCCGTTCGAAATGGGCGGGAGGGATGAACACCGGGGAGCTGTTTTTT | CASSRSKWAGGMNTGELFF
. | TRBJ1-5 | TRBV14 | . | TGTGCCAGCAGCCAATATGGTGAAGGGCCCCAGCATTTT | CASSQYGEGPQHF
. | TRBJ2-2 | TRBV7-2 | few | TGTGCCAGCGGGGTGGGCCTAGCGAGCGGGGAGCTGTTTTTT | CASGVGLASGELFF
TRBD1 | TRBJ2-7 | TRBV14 | . | TGTGCCAGCAGCAAGACCGGGACAGCTTACTCCTACGAGCAGTACTTC | CASSKTGTAYSYEQYF
TRBD2 | TRBJ2-3 | TRBV29-1 | few | TGCAGCGTTGTTCGGGTCGCGGGAGTTTCAGATACGCAGTATTTT | CSVVRVAGVSDTQYF
TRBD1 | TRBJ1-4 | TRBV27 | . | TGTGCCAGCAGTTCCCTCAGGGGGTATAATGAAAAACTGTTTTTT | CASSSLRGYNEKLFF
TRBD1 | TRBJ2-2 | TRBV5-1 | . | TGCGCCAGCACCCCAATCTTACTGGGACAGTCGACGGGGGAGCTGTTTTTT | CASTPILLGQSTGELFF
TRBD1 | TRBJ1-2 | TRBV6-2/TRBV6-3 | few | TGTGCCAGCAGTCGACCGGACAGGGGAGGGTATGGCTACACCTTC | CASSRPDRGGYGYTF
TRBD2 | TRBJ2-1 | TRBV18 | . | TGTGCCAGCTCACCACCCCTAGCGGGATTGGATGAGCAGTTCTTC | CASSPPLAGLDEQFF
. | TRBJ2-7 | TRBV6-1 | . | TGTGCCAGCAGTGTCCGTGGCAGCGCGGAGCAGTACTTC | CASSVRGSAEQYF
TRBD1 | TRBJ2-7 | TRBV4-3 | few | TGCGCCAGCAGCCAAGATCTAGAGGGGGCGCGGTCCGAGCAGTACTTC | CASSQDLEGARSEQYF
. | TRBJ2-3 | TRBV7-6 | few | TGTGCCAGCAGCCCTAGACAGGGGAGGGTTGACACAGATACGCAGTATTTT | CASSPRQGRVDTDTQYF
. | TRBJ1-4 | TRBV9 | few | TGTGCCAGCAGCGTAGGACAGCCAAATGAAAAACTGTTTTTT | CASSVGQPNEKLFF
. | TRBJ1-2 | TRBV9 | . | TGTGCCAGCAGCGTCGGGACGGTCTATGGCTACACCTTC | CASSVGTVYGYTF
. | TRBJ2-1 | TRBV7-2 | few | TGTGCCAGCGCCCCCGCCGCGGGAAGCTCCTACAATGAGCAGTTCTTC | CASAPAAGSSYNEQFF
. | TRBJ2-1 | TRBV6-1 | few | TGTGCCAGCAGGCCCCCGGGGGTTTACAATGAGCAGTTCTTC | CASRPPGVYNEQFF
. | TRBJ1-2 | TRBV14 | few | TGTGCCAGCAGCCAAGATACCGGGTTCTATGGCTACACCTTC | CASSQDTGFYGYTF
. | TRBJ2-1 | TRBV7-7 | few | TGTGCCAGCAGCCCTAGTCCGGGCACTTACAATGAGCAGTTCTTC | CASSPSPGTYNEQFF
TRBD2 | TRBJ2-3 | TRBV24-1 | . | TGTGCCACCAGTGACCCCATGGGAGGGGGCACAGATACGCAGTATTTT | CATSDPMGGGTDTQYF
. | TRBJ2-2 | TRBV9 | . | TGTGCCAGCAGGGGAGGGGGAAACGCCGGGGAGCTGTTTTTT | CASRGGGNAGELFF
. | TRBJ2-2 | TRBV6-2/TRBV6-3 | . | TGTGCCAGCAGTTACGTCAGGGGAGTCTCCACCGGGGAGCTGTTTTTT | CASSYVRGVSTGELFF
TRBD1 | TRBJ2-1 | TRBV5-6 | . | TGTGCCAGCAGCCGCGACAGGGGTGGTGAGCAGTTCTTC | CASSRDRGGEQFF
TRBD2 | TRBJ2-1 | TRBV20-1 | . | TGCAGTGCTAGAGATCGCCTAGCGGCTAATGAGCAGTTCTTC | CSARDRLAANEQFF
. | TRBJ2-7 | TRBV7-9 | few | TGTGCCAGCAGCTTACTCCAGGGGGGGAACGAGCAGTACTTC | CASSLLQGGNEQYF
TRBD2 | TRBJ2-5 | TRBV28 | . | TGTGCCAGCAGTACAAAGCGGGGGGGTAGAGAGACCCAGTACTTC | CASSTKRGGRETQYF
. | TRBJ2-4 | TRBV5-6 | many | TGTGCCAGCAGCTTGGCCGTTTCCAAAAACATTCAGTACTTC | CASSLAVSKNIQYF